This is a list of T cell receptor beta chains from one sample in a study of cytomegalovirus exposure and HLA in healthy donors. Generated by immunoSEQ multiplex PCR, the TCRdb table keeps only in-frame clones and is missing some. The table lists approximately 140,000 clones, around 79% of them singletons. Sample: PBMCs. Every receptor here comes from a young man in good health and CMV-seronegative. Each CDR3 is given with its conserved first and last residue. The D gene is left open where the match is weak. Expanded clones get a size class; other rows say once, few or many, or leave the size out.

cdr3_aa	cdr3_nt	d_call	v_call	clone_size	j_call
CACEERGANTGELFF	TGTGCCTGTGAGGAGCGGGGCGCGAACACCGGGGAGCTGTTTTTT	TRBD2	TRBV7-9	.	TRBJ2-2
CASSQDNNQPQHF	TGTGCCAGCAGCCAAGACAACAATCAGCCCCAGCATTTT	.	TRBV4-2	many	TRBJ1-5
CASSYSRLNTGELFF	TGTGCCAGCAGTTACTCACGACTGAACACCGGGGAGCTGTTTTTT	.	TRBV6-5	.	TRBJ2-2
CASSPGTSGGPTRTQFF	TGTGCCAGCAGCCCCGGGACTAGCGGGGGGCCCACGCGTACGCAGTTCTTC	TRBD2	TRBV7-3	.	TRBJ2-1
CASSLGHRDNSPLHF	TGCGCCAGCAGCTTAGGGCACAGGGATAATTCACCCCTCCACTTT	.	TRBV4-3	few	TRBJ1-6
CASSVPGDRGDGELFF	TGTGCCAGCAGCGTCCCCGGGGACAGGGGTGACGGGGAGCTGTTTTTT	TRBD1	TRBV9	.	TRBJ2-2
CASRGLAGPDTQYF	TGTGCCAGCAGGGGACTAGCGGGGCCAGATACGCAGTATTTT	TRBD2	TRBV2	once	TRBJ2-3
CASSLESRGTEAFF	TGTGCCAGCAGCTTAGAAAGCCGCGGGACTGAAGCTTTCTTT	.	TRBV11-2	.	TRBJ1-1
CASSPGTGLGYTF	TGTGCCAGCAGCCCGGGGACAGGGTTGGGCTACACCTTC	TRBD1	TRBV9	.	TRBJ1-2
CASSSQGQGGGNEQFF	TGCGCCAGCAGCTCCCAAGGACAGGGGGGGGGAAATGAGCAGTTCTTC	TRBD1	TRBV5-1	.	TRBJ2-1
CASSQDRRLAGAYNEQFF	TGTGCCAGCAGCCAAGATCGTAGACTAGCGGGGGCTTACAATGAGCAGTTCTTC	TRBD2	TRBV4-2	.	TRBJ2-1
CATQGVTEAFF	TGTGCCACCCAGGGTGTTACTGAAGCTTTCTTT	.	TRBV28	few	TRBJ1-1
CASSVTGGALYEQFF	TGTGCCAGCAGCGTGACAGGGGGCGCTTTGTATGAGCAGTTCTTC	TRBD1	TRBV9	once	TRBJ2-1
CASSLREDTEAFF	TGTGCCAGCAGCTTACGAGAGGACACTGAAGCTTTCTTT	.	TRBV7-3	.	TRBJ1-1